This T cell receptor (beta chain) was documented in a study of blood T cell repertoires in COVID-19. The wider study: Sites in the United States, Italy and Spain provided acute and convalescent COVID-19 samples. From T cells, B-cell-depleted T cells, or PBMCs came the material, which was cDNA or gDNA.

Trimming took 10 bases from V and 5 from J; bases not matched to a gene: 13. CDR1 and CDR2 from the germline V gene are MNHEY and SVGAGI. This CDR3 contains 14 residues. Original processing notes: The authors estimated nucleated cell counts from reference gene primer amplification. Method: immunoSEQ multiplex PCR; TCRdb's copy keeps in-frame clones and lacks some. The V and J calls and clone size come from that table; D and trimming were worked out from the DNA. There are 250,000 or so clones in the sample; 65% to 85% occur only once, and over 1.5% lies in the top ten. The chain combines TRBV6-5 with TRBJ1-1; 7 bases match TRBD1. This TCR was recovered from a woman aged 40 to 55 who had recovered from COVID-19. The specimen sequenced was peripheral blood. The CDR3 loop is CATTRRQGGTEAFF. The CDR3 nucleotides read TGTGCCACAACCCGTCGACAGGGCGGGACTGAAGCTTTCTTT.